The text below deals with one T cell receptor beta chain. Antigen unknown. The CDR3 end shows no conserved phenylalanine or tryptophan, and so a read error is likely. Semi-nested PCR with Nested Universal Primer A followed constant-region reverse priming of full-length variable regions. TCRdb redid the calling of the 5' RACE reads with MiXCR, one entry per CDR3 protein. The sample carries around 50,000 distinct CDR3 sequences, around 24% recorded once. CDR3 length equals 13 residues. Between the trimmed V and J ends, which lost 2 bases and 6 bases, there was a span of 10 bases. The germline V gene encodes CDR1 MGHDK and CDR2 SYGVNS. Study-level points and caveats: Greatest tumor Treg TCR overlap was with tumor naive CD4+ cells.

Cells sorted as Tregs were CD4+, CD25+ and CD127-/low. This chain joins TRBV25-1 and TRBJ1-1, with D maybe TRBD1 (6 bases). Sequencing was done on a sample of tumor-infiltrating Tregs sorted from the breast tumor. This receptor was taken from a female donor with breast cancer. The CDR3 DNA sequence: TGTGCCAGCAGTGAACAGGGGAGGGCTGAAGCTTTCCTT. Residues: CASSEQGRAEAFL.